One T cell receptor beta chain is described in this entry. The sample originates from a study of shared clonotypes between healthy human individuals. Trimming stripped 4 bases from V and 6 bases from J, with 13 bases between. Germline CDR1 LGHNA, CDR2 YNFKEQ. The CDR3 length is 13 residues. Tens of thousands of T cell genomes, or approximately 190 ng DNA, went into the sorted-subset replicate PCRs. Clones were sequenced by immunoSEQ multiplex PCR, and TCRdb holds only the in-frame ones, with some missing. The repertoire holds some 980,000 clones, with over 75% as singletons. The sample consisted of memory CD4+ T cells sorted from blood. Subset of the sample: CD45RA-negative fraction. This chain connects TRBV4-2 to TRBJ2-7; no clear D. The TCR comes from a man aged 18 to 29 in good health. The CDR3 here is CASSRNPSGEQYF. CDR3 bases: TGTGCCAGCAGCCGCAACCCATCTGGCGAGCAGTACTTC.